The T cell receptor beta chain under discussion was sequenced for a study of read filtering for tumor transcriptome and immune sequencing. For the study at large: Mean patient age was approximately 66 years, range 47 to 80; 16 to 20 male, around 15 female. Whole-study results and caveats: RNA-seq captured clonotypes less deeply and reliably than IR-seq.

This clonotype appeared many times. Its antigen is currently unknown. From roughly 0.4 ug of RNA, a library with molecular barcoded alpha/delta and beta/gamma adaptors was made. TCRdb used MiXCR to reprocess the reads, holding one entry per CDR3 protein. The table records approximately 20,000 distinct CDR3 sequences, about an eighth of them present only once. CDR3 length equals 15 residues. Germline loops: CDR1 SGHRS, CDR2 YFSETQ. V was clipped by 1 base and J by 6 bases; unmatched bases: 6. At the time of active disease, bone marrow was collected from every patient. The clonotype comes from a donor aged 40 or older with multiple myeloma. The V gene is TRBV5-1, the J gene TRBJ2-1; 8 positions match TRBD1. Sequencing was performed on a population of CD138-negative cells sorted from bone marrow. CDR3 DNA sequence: TGCGCCAGCAGCTTGACGACAGGGGAGGTCAATGAGCAGTTCTTC. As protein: CASSLTTGEVNEQFF.